This T cell receptor (beta chain) was observed in a study of blood T cell repertoires in COVID-19. Repertoires were generated with immunoSEQ multiplex PCR, while TCRdb's copy carries only in-frame clones and drops some. The sample holds some 420,000 clones, 75% to 90% seen once. V was clipped by 5 bases and J by 4 bases, with 5 bases between them. This CDR3 contains 11 residues. In germline, CDR1 is MDHEN, CDR2 SYDVKM. To note about this clone: The identical CDR3 is also encoded by other nucleotide sequences in the sample.

The gene calls are TRBV28 and TRBJ1-1; D unclear. Sequenced sample: PBMCs or T cells enriched from blood (not recorded which). The sequence was obtained from a man aged 25 to 40 who had recovered from COVID-19. CDR3 loop: CASSRSTEAFF. CDR3 nucleotide sequence: TGTGCCAGCAGTCGGAGCACTGAAGCTTTCTTT.